This T cell receptor beta chain came from a study of CD8 T cells in ankylosing spondylitis. TCRdb re-called the 5' RACE reads with MiXCR, one entry per CDR3 protein. The data contain 310,000 or so distinct CDR3 sequences, roughly 20% of them singletons. This receptor was taken from a male donor with ankylosing spondylitis or in good health (not recorded which). What was sequenced was blood, either unsorted or a sorted T cell fraction (not recorded which).

CDR3 nucleotide sequence: TGTGCCAGCAGCCCGACAGGGGGCAGGCTTACTGAAGCTTTCTTT. Its protein product is CASSPTGGRLTEAFF. The V and J genes are TRBV3-1 and TRBJ1-1; 10 bases line up with TRBD1. The CDR3 length is 15 residues. Per the germline V gene, CDR1 is LGHDT and CDR2 is YNNKEL (reference sequence). After removal of 4 bases from V and 5 bases from J, the junction contained 7 bases not matched to a gene.